Following are 2 T cell receptor beta chains from one sample sequenced in a study of low-dose radiotherapy and immunotherapy resistance in tumors. TRAV- and TRBV-specific primers primed first-strand cDNA, covering alpha and beta chains. With a constant-region primer and a V-primer adapter, TCRs were subjected to about 20 PCR cycles of amplification. TCRdb redid the calling of the reads with MiXCR, one entry per CDR3 protein. This sample has about 84,000 distinct CDR3 sequences; 15% to 20% occur once, and the top ten carry less than 1.5%. Indicated time point: after trial treatment. As for treatment: LDRT plus nivolumab, ipilimumab, low-dose cyclophosphamide and aspirin (RACIN trial). The material was PBMCs, obtained after low-dose radiotherapy plus immunotherapy. The receptors were sampled from a male donor with prostate cancer.

The chain employs TRBV20-1 and TRBJ2-3; D may be TRBD2 (6 bases). In germline, CDR1 is DFQATT, CDR2 SNEGSKA (reference sequence). CDR3 size: 15 residues. V gave up 3 bases and J gave up 4 bases, with 17 bases separating them. The DNA for the CDR3 is TGCAGTGCTAGCCCGGGACTCCTCGACGCAGATACGCAGTATTTT. Amino acids: CSASPGLLDADTQYF.

This clonotype has a count of ten or more. The CDR3 loop is CASTVGADTGELFF. DNA for the CDR3: TGTGCCAGCACTGTAGGGGCCGACACCGGGGAGCTGTTTTTT. The chain uses TRBV2 and TRBJ2-2, with a tentative D call TRBD1 (5 bases). The CDR3 covers 14 residues. The V gene lost 7 bases and the J gene lost 3 bases, with 12 bases spanning the gap. The germline gives CDR1 SNHLY, CDR2 FYNNEI. Supplemented by reference TRBV2 and TRBJ2-2, the full variable domain reads EPEVTQTPSHQVTQMGQEVILRCVPISNHLYFYWYRQILGQKVEFLVSFYNNEISEKSEIFDDQFSVERPDGSNFTLKIRSTKLEDSAMYFCASTVGADTGELFFGEGSRLTVL.